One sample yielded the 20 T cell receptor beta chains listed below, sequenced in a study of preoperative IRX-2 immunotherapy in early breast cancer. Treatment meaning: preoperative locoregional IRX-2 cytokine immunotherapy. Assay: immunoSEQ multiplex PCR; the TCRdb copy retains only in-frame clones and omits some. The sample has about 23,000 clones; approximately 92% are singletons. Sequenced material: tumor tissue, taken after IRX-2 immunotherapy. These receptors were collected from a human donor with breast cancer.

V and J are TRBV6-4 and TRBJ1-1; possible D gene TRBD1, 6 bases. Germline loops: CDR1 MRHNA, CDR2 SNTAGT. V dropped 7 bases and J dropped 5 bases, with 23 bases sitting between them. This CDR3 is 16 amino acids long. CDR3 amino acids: CASNPPEGGVVTEAFF. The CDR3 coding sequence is TGTGCCAGCAATCCACCCGAGGGGGGAGTGGTTACTGAAGCTTTCTTT.

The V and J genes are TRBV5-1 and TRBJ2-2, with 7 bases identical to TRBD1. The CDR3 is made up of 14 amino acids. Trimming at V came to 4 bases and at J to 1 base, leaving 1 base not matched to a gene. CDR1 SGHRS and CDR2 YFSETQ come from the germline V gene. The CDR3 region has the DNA TGCGCCAGCAGCAGACAGGGGAACACCGGGGAGCTGTTTTTT. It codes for CASSRQGNTGELFF. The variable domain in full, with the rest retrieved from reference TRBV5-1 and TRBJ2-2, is KAGVTQTPRYLIKTRGQQVTLSCSPISGHRSVSWYQQTPGQGLQFLFEYFSETQRNKGNFPGRFSGRQFSNSRSEMNVSTLELGDSALYLCASSRQGNTGELFFGEGSRLTVL.

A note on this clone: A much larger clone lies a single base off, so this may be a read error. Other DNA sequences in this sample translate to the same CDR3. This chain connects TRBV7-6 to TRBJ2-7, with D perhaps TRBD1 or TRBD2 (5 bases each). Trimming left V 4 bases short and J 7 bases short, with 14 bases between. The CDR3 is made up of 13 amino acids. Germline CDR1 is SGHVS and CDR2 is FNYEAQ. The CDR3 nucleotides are TGTGCCAGCAGCTCGGGACCTAACTATGAGCAGTACTTC. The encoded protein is CASSSGPNYEQYF. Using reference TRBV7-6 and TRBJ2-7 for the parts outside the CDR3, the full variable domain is GAGVSQSPRYKVTKRGQDVALRCDPISGHVSLYWYRQALGQGPEFLTYFNYEAQQDKSGLPNDRFSAERPEGSISTLTIQRTEQRDSAMYRCASSSGPNYEQYFGPGTRLTVT.

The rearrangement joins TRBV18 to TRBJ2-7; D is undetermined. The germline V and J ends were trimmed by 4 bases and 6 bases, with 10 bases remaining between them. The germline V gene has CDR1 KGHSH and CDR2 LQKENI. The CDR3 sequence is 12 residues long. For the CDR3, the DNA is TGTGCCAGCTCACTTGCCAAGGGCGAGCAGTACTTC. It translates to CASSLAKGEQYF.

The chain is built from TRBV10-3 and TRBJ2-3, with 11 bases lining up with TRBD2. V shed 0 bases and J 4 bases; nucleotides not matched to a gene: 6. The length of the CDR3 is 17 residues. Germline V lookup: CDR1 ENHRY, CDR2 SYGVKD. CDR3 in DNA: TGTGCCATCAGTGAGTCAAGGCTAGCGGGAGGCTCAGATACGCAGTATTTT. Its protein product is CAISESRLAGGSDTQYF.

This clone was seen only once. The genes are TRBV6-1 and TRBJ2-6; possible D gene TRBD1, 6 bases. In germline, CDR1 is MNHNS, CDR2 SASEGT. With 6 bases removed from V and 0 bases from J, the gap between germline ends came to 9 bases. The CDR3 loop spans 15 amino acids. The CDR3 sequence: CASRSQGSGANVLTF. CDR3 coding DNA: TGTGCCAGCAGATCACAGGGCTCTGGGGCCAACGTCCTGACTTTC.

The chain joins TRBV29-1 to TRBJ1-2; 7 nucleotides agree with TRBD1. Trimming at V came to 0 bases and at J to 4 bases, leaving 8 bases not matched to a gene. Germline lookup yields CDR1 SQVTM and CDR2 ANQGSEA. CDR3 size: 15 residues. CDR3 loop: CSVEEDRERIYGYTF. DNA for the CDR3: TGCAGCGTTGAAGAAGACAGGGAGAGGATCTATGGCTACACCTTC.

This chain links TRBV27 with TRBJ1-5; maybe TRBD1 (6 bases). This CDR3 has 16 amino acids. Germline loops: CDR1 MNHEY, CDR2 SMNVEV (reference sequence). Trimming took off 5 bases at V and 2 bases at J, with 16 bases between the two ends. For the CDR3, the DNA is TGTGCCAGCAGTCGGGACCCCGAGGGGGGCAATCAGCCCCAGCATTTT. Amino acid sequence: CASSRDPEGGNQPQHF.

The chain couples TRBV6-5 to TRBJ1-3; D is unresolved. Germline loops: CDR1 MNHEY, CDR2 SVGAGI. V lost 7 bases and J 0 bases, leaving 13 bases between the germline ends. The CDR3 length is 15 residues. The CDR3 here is CASTIDGYSGNTIYF. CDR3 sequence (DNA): TGTGCCAGCACGATTGATGGGTACTCTGGAAACACCATATATTTT.

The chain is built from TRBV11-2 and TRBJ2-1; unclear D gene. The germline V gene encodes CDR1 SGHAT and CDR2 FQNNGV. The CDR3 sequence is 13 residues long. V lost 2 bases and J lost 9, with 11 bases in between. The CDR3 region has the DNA TGTGCCAGCAGCTTACCCCTAGACCGTGAGCAGTTCTTC. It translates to CASSLPLDREQFF.

The CDR3 DNA is TGTGCCAGCAGCCAGACTAGCGGGAGCTCCTACGAGCAGTACTTC. Translated, it gives CASSQTSGSSYEQYF. The V call is TRBV6-5, the J call TRBJ2-5; 12 bases line up with TRBD2. The end of the DNA is better explained by TRBJ2-7, so the J call may be wrong. The CDR3 is 15 residues long. Per the germline V gene, CDR1 is MNHEY and CDR2 is SVGAGI.

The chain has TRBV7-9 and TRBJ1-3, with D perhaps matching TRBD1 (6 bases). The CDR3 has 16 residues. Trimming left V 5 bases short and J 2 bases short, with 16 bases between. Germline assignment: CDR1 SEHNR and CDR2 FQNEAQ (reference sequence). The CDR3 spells CASSITWGAPGNTIYF. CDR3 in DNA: TGTGCCAGCAGCATCACCTGGGGGGCGCCTGGAAACACCATATATTTT.

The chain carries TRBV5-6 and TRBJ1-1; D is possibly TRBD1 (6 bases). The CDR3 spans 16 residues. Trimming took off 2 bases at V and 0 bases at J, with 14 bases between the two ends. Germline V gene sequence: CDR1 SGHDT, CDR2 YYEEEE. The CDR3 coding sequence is TGTGCCAGCAGCTTCCGGACAGTAATCATGAACACTGAAGCTTTCTTT. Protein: CASSFRTVIMNTEAFF.

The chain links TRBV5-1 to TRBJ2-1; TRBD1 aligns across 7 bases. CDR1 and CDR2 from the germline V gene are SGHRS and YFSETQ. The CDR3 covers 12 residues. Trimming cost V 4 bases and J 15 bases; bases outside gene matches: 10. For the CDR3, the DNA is TGCGCCAGCAGCCTAGACAGGGCCGGTGGGTTCTTC. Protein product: CASSLDRAGGFF. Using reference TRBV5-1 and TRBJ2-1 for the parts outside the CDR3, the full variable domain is KAGVTQTPRYLIKTRGQQVTLSCSPISGHRSVSWYQQTPGQGLQFLFEYFSETQRNKGNFPGRFSGRQFSNSRSEMNVSTLELGDSALYLCASSLDRAGGFFGPGTRLTVL.

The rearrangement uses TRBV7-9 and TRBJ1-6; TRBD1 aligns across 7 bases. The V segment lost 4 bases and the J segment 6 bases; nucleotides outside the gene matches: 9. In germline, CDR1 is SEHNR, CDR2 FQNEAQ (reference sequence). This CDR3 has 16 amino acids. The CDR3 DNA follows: TGTGCCAGCAGCTATCGCATGACAGGGCCTAATTCACCCCTCCACTTT. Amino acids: CASSYRMTGPNSPLHF.

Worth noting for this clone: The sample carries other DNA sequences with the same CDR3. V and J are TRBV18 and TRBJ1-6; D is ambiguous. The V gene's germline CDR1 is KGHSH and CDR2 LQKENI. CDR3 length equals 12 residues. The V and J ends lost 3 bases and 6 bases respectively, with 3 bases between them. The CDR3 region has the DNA TGTGCCAGCTCACCCGGTAATTCACCCCTCCACTTT. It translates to CASSPGNSPLHF.

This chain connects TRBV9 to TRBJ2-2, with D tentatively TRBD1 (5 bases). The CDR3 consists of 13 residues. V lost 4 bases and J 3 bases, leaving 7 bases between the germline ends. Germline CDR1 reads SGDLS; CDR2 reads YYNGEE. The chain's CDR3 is CASSFRDTGELFF. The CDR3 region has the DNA TGTGCCAGCAGCTTCAGGGACACCGGGGAGCTGTTTTTT.

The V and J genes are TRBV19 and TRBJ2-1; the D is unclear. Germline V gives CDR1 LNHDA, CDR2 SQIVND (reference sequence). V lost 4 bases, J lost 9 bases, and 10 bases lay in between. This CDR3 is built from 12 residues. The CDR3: CASSRPTGEQFF. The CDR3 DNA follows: TGTGCCAGTAGTAGGCCCACGGGTGAGCAGTTCTTC. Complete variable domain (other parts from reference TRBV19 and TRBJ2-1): DGGITQSPKYLFRKEGQNVTLSCEQNLNHDAMYWYRQDPGQGLRLIYYSQIVNDFQKGDIAEGYSVSREKKESFPLTVTSAQKNPTAFYLCASSRPTGEQFFGPGTRLTVL.

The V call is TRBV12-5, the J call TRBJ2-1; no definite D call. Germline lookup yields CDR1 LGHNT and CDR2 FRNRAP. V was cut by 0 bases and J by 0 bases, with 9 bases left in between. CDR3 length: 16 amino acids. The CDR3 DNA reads TGTGCTAGTGGTTTGGTCCTTGCGAGCTCCTACAATGAGCAGTTCTTC. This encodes CASGLVLASSYNEQFF. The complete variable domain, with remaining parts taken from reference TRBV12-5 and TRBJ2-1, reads DARVTQTPRHKVTEMGQEVTMRCQPILGHNTVFWYRQTMMQGLELLAYFRNRAPLDDSGMPKDRFSAEMPDATLATLKIQPSEPRDSAVYFCASGLVLASSYNEQFFGPGTRLTVL.

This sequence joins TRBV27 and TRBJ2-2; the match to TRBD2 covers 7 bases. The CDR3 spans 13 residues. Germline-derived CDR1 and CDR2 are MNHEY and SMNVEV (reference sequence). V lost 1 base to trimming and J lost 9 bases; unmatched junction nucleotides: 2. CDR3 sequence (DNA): TGTGCCAGCAGTTTATGGGGGGGGAGGGAGCTGTTTTTT. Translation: CASSLWGGRELFF.